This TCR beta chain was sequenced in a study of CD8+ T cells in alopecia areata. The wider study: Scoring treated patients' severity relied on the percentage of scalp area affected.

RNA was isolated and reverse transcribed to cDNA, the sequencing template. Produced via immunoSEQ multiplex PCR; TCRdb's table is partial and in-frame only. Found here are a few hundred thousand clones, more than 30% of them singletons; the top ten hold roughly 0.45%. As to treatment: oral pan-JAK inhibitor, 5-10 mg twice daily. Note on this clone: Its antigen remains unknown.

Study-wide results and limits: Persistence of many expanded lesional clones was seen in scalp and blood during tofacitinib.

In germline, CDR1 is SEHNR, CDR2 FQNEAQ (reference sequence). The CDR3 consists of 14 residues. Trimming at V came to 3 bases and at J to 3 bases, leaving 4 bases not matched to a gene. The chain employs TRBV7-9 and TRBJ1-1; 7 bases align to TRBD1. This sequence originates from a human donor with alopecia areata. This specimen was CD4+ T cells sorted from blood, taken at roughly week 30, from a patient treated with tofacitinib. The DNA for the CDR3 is TGTGCCAGCAGCTTCCCGGGACAGCACACTGAAGCTTTCTTT. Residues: CASSFPGQHTEAFF.